This T cell receptor beta chain is drawn from a study of T-cell memory formation after mild COVID-19. Study information: For the most part, TCR clusters were specific to one donor.

A 5'RACE reaction primed in the constant segment made cDNA libraries of TCR alpha and TCR beta, and these carried sample barcodes and UMIs. Each CDR3 protein is one row after TCRdb ran MiXCR on the 5' RACE reads. The table shows around 100,000 distinct CDR3 sequences, with 11% occurring only once. Study-wide findings and caveats: Clones shrinking from day 15 to 85 showed even CD4/CD8 mixes; later expanders tilted CD4+. Mainly CM and EM harbored the contracting CD4+ clones; mainly EMRA harbored the CD8+ ones.

Trimming pared 1 base from V and 4 bases from J, leaving 14 bases between. This CDR3 is 16 amino acids long. Germline V gives CDR1 MNHEY, CDR2 SMNVEV (reference sequence). Details on this clonotype: Its antigen remains unidentified.

The TCR originated in a young man who had mild COVID-19 (a few samples of this study predate the infection). Cell type and time point are not known. Specimen: PBMCs or a T cell subset sorted from them (not recorded which). The V call is TRBV27, the J call TRBJ1-5; D uncertain. In nucleotides, the CDR3 is TGTGCCAGCAGTTTATTCGGACCCCCTAGTAATCAGCCCCAGCATTTT. It is translated as CASSLFGPPSNQPQHF.